These T cell receptor beta chains were read from a single sample in a study of shared clonotypes between healthy human individuals. TCRdb's table, derived via immunoSEQ multiplex PCR, lists solely in-frame clones and lacks some. Of roughly 2.1 million clones in the sample, about 93% were seen once. Sequences were obtained from naive CD8+ T cells from PBMCs. These receptors were taken from a man younger than 30 in good health. Some clones in this sample may be carry-over from other donors' samples. CDR3s include the opening cysteine and the closing phenylalanine or tryptophan. The D gene is left open where the match is weak. Some rows have no size entry. The others give once, few or many, or a class for an expanded clone.

-,TRBV30,TRBJ1-5,-,TGTGCCTGGACAAAGGGGGTTTTGGGGAATCAGCCCCAGCATTTT,CAWTKGVLGNQPQHF
-,TRBV7-6,TRBJ2-7,-,TGTGCCAGCAGCTTAGCCAGGCAGGACTACGAGCAGTACTTC,CASSLARQDYEQYF
TRBD1,TRBV7-9,TRBJ1-2,-,TGTGCCAGCAGCTTGGACAGGGATACCTATGGCTACACCTTC,CASSLDRDTYGYTF
-,TRBV28,TRBJ2-5,-,TGTGCCAGCAGTTTTTTAGGCGGTCAAGAGACCCAGTACTTC,CASSFLGGQETQYF
TRBD2,TRBV11-2,TRBJ2-5,-,TGTGCCAGCAGCTTAGATTCGGGACTAGCGGGAGGTGAGACCCAGTACTTC,CASSLDSGLAGGETQYF
-,TRBV6-6,TRBJ2-1,-,TGTGCCAGCAGTCCCGCCAATGAGCAGTTCTTC,CASSPANEQFF
-,TRBV30,TRBJ2-2,few,TGTGCCTGGAGTGTAGAGGGGAAGCTGTTTTTT,CAWSVEGKLFF
TRBD2,TRBV7-9,TRBJ2-2,once,TGTGCCAGCAGCCCCGCTAGCGGGAAATCTGGCGGGGAGCTGTTTTTT,CASSPASGKSGGELFF
TRBD2,TRBV11-1,TRBJ2-7,-,TGTGCCAGCAGCTTATTTAGCGGGAGGACCTACGAGCAGTACTTC,CASSLFSGRTYEQYF
TRBD2,TRBV7-6,TRBJ2-1,-,TGTGCCAGCAGCTTATACGTAGCGGGGGCGCACAATGAGCAGTTCTTC,CASSLYVAGAHNEQFF
-,TRBV18,TRBJ2-7,-,TGTGCCAGCTCACCAGTTGGGGGGGCAAGGGACGAGCAGTACTTC,CASSPVGGARDEQYF
-,TRBV19,TRBJ2-2,-,TGTGCCAGTAGTTATGGTGCCGGGGAGCTGTTTTTT,CASSYGAGELFF
-,TRBV19,TRBJ2-2,-,TGTGCCAGTAGGACTTCATGGGGCACCGGGGAGCTGTTTTTT,CASRTSWGTGELFF
-,TRBV10-3,TRBJ1-2,-,TGTGCCACCCAACAGACAGAGACCTTTAACTATGGCTACACCTTC,CATQQTETFNYGYTF
-,TRBV7-8,TRBJ2-2,-,TGTGCCAGCAGCTTCCCGGACTTCACAGCGGGCACCGGGGAGCTGTTTTTT,CASSFPDFTAGTGELFF
-,TRBV30,TRBJ2-4,-,TGTGCCTGGGGGCTGGACAGTCAAAACATTCAGTACTTC,CAWGLDSQNIQYF
-,TRBV10-3,TRBJ2-7,-,TGTGCCATCAGTGAGGTGGGGGGCAATGGGTACGAGCAGTACTTC,CAISEVGGNGYEQYF
-,TRBV5-5,TRBJ1-2,-,TGTGCCAGCAGCTTGGCACGGGGTGGGGCCTATGGCTACACCTTC,CASSLARGGAYGYTF
-,TRBV19,TRBJ2-5,-,TGTGCCAGTAGTATCGGACGGACACAAGAGACCCAGTACTTC,CASSIGRTQETQYF
-,TRBV11-3,TRBJ2-5,-,TGTGCCAGCAGCGCCTCGGGAGAAGAGACCCAGTACTTC,CASSASGEETQYF
-,TRBV28,TRBJ1-5,-,TGTGCCAGCAGTTGGACCCGAAGTCCGGGTCAGCCCCAGCATTTT,CASSWTRSPGQPQHF
-,TRBV6-5,TRBJ1-1,-,TGTGCCAGCAGGTCCAGCACCGGGGGCACTGAAGCTTTCTTT,CASRSSTGGTEAFF
-,TRBV5-6,TRBJ1-1,-,TGTGCCAGCAGCACAGGTCAGAACACTGAAGCTTTCTTT,CASSTGQNTEAFF
-,TRBV30,TRBJ2-7,-,TGTGCCTGGAGTGGACGGGTCAGGGCCTACGAGCAGTACTTC,CAWSGRVRAYEQYF
-,TRBV4-1,TRBJ1-2,-,TGCGCCAGCAGCCAACTCCGGACAGAGCGATTTAACTATGGCTACACCTTC,CASSQLRTERFNYGYTF
-,TRBV6-5,TRBJ1-5,-,TGTGCCAGCAGTGGGACCCCCAGGGGCAATCAGCCCCAGCATTTT,CASSGTPRGNQPQHF
TRBD1,TRBV16,TRBJ2-1,once,TGTGCCAGCAGCCAATGGGACAGGGTCAATGAGCAGTTCTTC,CASSQWDRVNEQFF
TRBD1,TRBV5-6,TRBJ1-2,-,TGTGCCAGCAGCTCCCGGACAGGACATAACTATGGCTACACCTTC,CASSSRTGHNYGYTF
-,TRBV5-1,TRBJ2-7,-,TGCGCCAGCAGTCCCGGGGTCATACACCACGAGCAGTACTTC,CASSPGVIHHEQYF
-,TRBV19,TRBJ1-1,-,TGTGCCAGTAGTATAAATGGGAGAGAAGCTTTCTTT,CASSINGREAFF
TRBD2,TRBV29-1,TRBJ2-1,-,TGCAGCGTGCCTCCCGGGACTAGCGGGAGGGCCTACAATGAGCAGTTCTTC,CSVPPGTSGRAYNEQFF
TRBD1,TRBV5-4,TRBJ2-5,-,TGTGCCAGCAGCTCGTTACAGGGGGTACTGCAAGAGACCCAGTACTTC,CASSSLQGVLQETQYF
-,TRBV2,TRBJ1-1,-,TGTGCCAGCAGCGTTAAAGGGGGGAACATGAACACTGAAGCTTTCTTT,CASSVKGGNMNTEAFF
TRBD1,TRBV5-5,TRBJ2-2,-,TGTGCCAGCAGCTACTTGAGTAGGGGGCGAACCGGGGAGCTGTTTTTT,CASSYLSRGRTGELFF
TRBD1,TRBV28,TRBJ1-2,-,TGTGCCAGCACCAAGAGGACAGGGCTAATCTATGGCTACACCTTC,CASTKRTGLIYGYTF
-,TRBV27,TRBJ2-1,-,TGTGCCAGCAGTTCAGGACTGCCTTCCTACAATGAGCAGTTCTTC,CASSSGLPSYNEQFF
-,TRBV28,TRBJ2-2,-,TGTGCCAGCAGCCATACCGGATTCACCGGGGAGCTGTTTTTT,CASSHTGFTGELFF
-,TRBV10-3,TRBJ1-2,-,TGTGCCATCAGTGAAGACCAGACCTATGGCTACACCTTC,CAISEDQTYGYTF
TRBD2,TRBV28,TRBJ2-1,-,TGTGCCAGCACCACGTACCTAGCGGGCGCGGAGGAGCAGTTCTTC,CASTTYLAGAEEQFF
TRBD1,TRBV2,TRBJ2-5,-,TGTGCCACCCAAGACAGGGGTGAGACCCAGTACTTC,CATQDRGETQYF
-,TRBV7-2,TRBJ2-7,-,TGTGCCAGCAGCTTATCTCCAGCAGGTGGGGAGCAGTACTTC,CASSLSPAGGEQYF
-,TRBV9,TRBJ2-7,-,TGTGCCAGCAGCGCCGGGACATCCGAGTTAAACGAGCAGTACTTC,CASSAGTSELNEQYF
TRBD2,TRBV4-3,TRBJ2-3,-,TGCGCCAGCAGCCAAGACTTGACTAGCGGGACAGATACGCAGTATTTT,CASSQDLTSGTDTQYF
TRBD1,TRBV29-1,TRBJ1-4,-,TGCAGCGTTAAGGGAACTCAGGGGGCCACTAATGAAAAACTGTTTTTT,CSVKGTQGATNEKLFF
-,TRBV4-3,TRBJ1-1,-,TGCGCCAGCAGCCAAGAGGACAGAAGGGGGACTGAAGCTTTCTTT,CASSQEDRRGTEAFF
-,TRBV7-3,TRBJ2-3,-,TGTGCCAGCAGCTTAAAAGTCGGGGCGGTCGGGGATACGCAGTATTTT,CASSLKVGAVGDTQYF
TRBD1,TRBV19,TRBJ1-1,-,TGTGCCAGTCGCCGGGTCAGGGGGCTTGATGAAGCTTTCTTT,CASRRVRGLDEAFF
-,TRBV28,TRBJ2-1,-,TGTGCCAGCAGCATTTTAGCCGTAGATGAGCAGTTCTTC,CASSILAVDEQFF
-,TRBV4-1,TRBJ1-1,few,TGCGCCAGCAGCCAAGAGGCAGGGATGAACACTGAAGCTTTCTTT,CASSQEAGMNTEAFF
-,TRBV7-9,TRBJ2-7,-,TGTGCCAGCAGCGGTCCTACGTACGAGCAGTACTTC,CASSGPTYEQYF
-,TRBV7-9,TRBJ2-1,-,TGTGCCAGCAGTCTCACCTCAACTATGGACAATGAGCAGTTCTTC,CASSLTSTMDNEQFF
-,TRBV29-1,TRBJ2-7,-,TGCAGCGTTGCCCTGGGGGGGCCCTCCTACGAGCAGTACTTC,CSVALGGPSYEQYF
-,TRBV30,TRBJ2-2,-,TGTGCCTGGAGTGCGGGGGTCGGGGAGCTGTTTTTT,CAWSAGVGELFF
-,TRBV27,TRBJ1-2,-,TGTGCCAGCAGTTTAGGGTCAGGGACTAACTATGGCTACACCTTC,CASSLGSGTNYGYTF
-,TRBV12-5,TRBJ1-1,-,TGTGCTAGTGGCCTCGGGTGGGGCACTGAAGCTTTCTTT,CASGLGWGTEAFF
-,TRBV29-1,TRBJ2-1,-,TGCAGCTTCTGGGGACTCGCGCTGAATGAGCAGTTCTTC,CSFWGLALNEQFF
-,TRBV5-6,TRBJ1-5,-,TGTGCCAGCAGCCGAAGTGGGAATCAGCCCCAGCATTTT,CASSRSGNQPQHF
-,TRBV6-1,TRBJ2-6,-,TGTGCCACCAAACCGGATTCTGGGGCCAACGTCCTGACTTTC,CATKPDSGANVLTF